This T cell receptor (beta chain) comes out of a study of blood T cell repertoires in COVID-19. Study information: Sites in the United States, Italy and Spain provided acute and convalescent COVID-19 samples. T cells, B-cell-depleted T cells, or PBMCs provided the cDNA or gDNA that served as material.

In the original analysis: Amplification of reference gene primers provided the estimated nucleated cell counts. The data were produced by immunoSEQ multiplex PCR, yet TCRdb's version contains in-frame clones alone and is incomplete. V and J calls plus clone size are reproduced from that table; the DNA served to infer D and trimming. Of 350,000 to 400,000 clones in the sample, 90% were seen once. The CDR3 extends over 13 amino acids. The germline V gene has CDR1 MDHEN and CDR2 SYDVKM. The junction had 6 bases not matched to a gene; V was cut back by 6 bases and J by 4 bases. The source of this sequence is a man between 18 and 29 years old with active or convalescent COVID-19. Specimen: peripheral blood. V gene TRBV28 combines with J gene TRBJ2-7; 7 bases are a match to TRBD2. The CDR3 sequence: CASRPGGGYEQYF. The CDR3 nucleotides are TGTGCCAGCAGACCGGGAGGCGGGTACGAGCAGTACTTC. The complete variable domain, with remaining parts taken from reference TRBV28 and TRBJ2-7, reads DVKVTQSSRYLVKRTGEKVFLECVQDMDHENMFWYRQDPGLGLRLIYFSYDVKMKEKGDIPEGYSVSREKKERFSLILESASTNQTSMYLCASRPGGGYEQYFGPGTRLTVT.